This T cell receptor (beta chain) comes out of a study of T cells after yellow fever vaccination. About the research overall: The fractions with low cell numbers were processed using SMART-Seq v4 Ultra Low Input. Study outcomes and limitations: FACS-sorted repertoires could contain abundant clonotypes contaminating from the bulk population. Detected again after the booster were most primary-vaccination clones, at 95% to 97% CD4 and about 89% CD8.

Template switching by 5'RACE produced TCR cDNA, adding a universal primer site and UMIs. TCRdb redid the calling of the 5' RACE reads with MiXCR, one entry per CDR3 protein. The sample lists 300,000 to 350,000 distinct CDR3 sequences, around 4.1% occurring once. As regards this clonotype: The antigen remains undetermined.

The receptor was isolated from a man aged 18 to 35 who received the YFV17D yellow fever vaccine. The specimen was PBMCs, collected 5 days after the yellow fever booster vaccination.

The CDR3 sequence: CSARLNEKLFF. The CDR3 DNA reads TGCAGTGCTAGATTGAATGAAAAACTGTTTTTT. The rearrangement uses TRBV20-1 and TRBJ1-4; D call uncertain. CDR3 length: 11 residues. Looked up from germline, CDR1 is DFQATT and CDR2 is SNEGSKA (reference sequence). The V end was cut by 2 bases, the J end by 5 bases, with 3 bases between.